This TCR beta chain was observed in a study of chemoradiotherapy in HPV16-positive cancers. About the study: Functional T-cell assays on a couple of HPV16-positive patients' cells defined candidate HPV-specific clones and common TCR motifs. Findings and limits, study-wide: HPV-responsive T-cell expansion during chemoradiotherapy was linked to improved recurrence-free survival in HPV16-positive patients. Candidate HPV-specific clones and E7-related TCR motifs grew in tumor during treatment.

Repeated repertoire sampling spanned the course of chemoradiotherapy. For this clone: Its antigen is not known.

Libraries were prepared by immunoSEQ multiplex PCR; TCRdb keeps only in-frame clonotypes and omits some of them. This table has some 1,700 clones, roughly 95% appearing once. Trimming left V 3 bases short and J 0 bases short, with 13 bases between. This CDR3 is built from 16 residues. Per germline, CDR1 ENHRY and CDR2 SYGVKD. The starting material was tumor tissue, obtained from a patient who underwent chemoradiotherapy. This receptor was taken from a human donor with HPV-associated anogenital cancer. This chain joins TRBV10-3 and TRBJ2-3; D unresolved. This CDR3 reads CAISESPGLSTDTQYF. In DNA, the CDR3 is TGTGCCATCAGTGAATCCCCCGGGTTAAGCACAGATACGCAGTATTTT.